This T cell receptor (beta chain) was captured in a study of OX40 agonist ivuxolimab in advanced cancers. Study observations and caveats: In general, CD8+ T cells held more expanded clones than CD4+ did, on average. Some of the lowest clonal expansion was seen in partial responders at 0.1-3.0 mg/kg.

The CDR3 is made up of 13 amino acids. Trimming cost V 4 bases and J 6 bases; bases outside gene matches: 5. The germline V gene has CDR1 SGHKS and CDR2 YYEKEE (reference sequence). Only a few counts were recorded for this clone. Its antigen is still unknown. The investigators sampled blood at baseline, at cycle 4 day 1, and at cycle 7 day 1. Clones were read by immunoSEQ multiplex PCR, and TCRdb kept only the in-frame ones, dropping some. The sample holds tens of thousands of clones; 70% to 90% are singletons and the top ten take about 1.2%. The chain recombines TRBV5-5 with TRBJ1-1, with TRBD1 matching 8 bases. This receptor was taken from an adult with an advanced solid tumor such as melanoma, head and neck, liver or kidney cancer. The material sequenced was CD4+ or CD8+ T cells sorted from blood, taken in a trial of the OX40 agonist ivuxolimab. The CDR3 loop reads CASSRTGYAEAFF. CDR3 nucleotides: TGTGCCAGCAGCAGGACAGGGTACGCTGAAGCTTTCTTT. Filled out from reference TRBV5-5 and TRBJ1-1, the complete variable domain reads DAGVTQSPTHLIKTRGQQVTLRCSPISGHKSVSWYQQVLGQGPQFIFQYYEKEERGRGNFPDRFSARQFPNYSSELNVNALLLGDSALYLCASSRTGYAEAFFGQGTRLTVV.